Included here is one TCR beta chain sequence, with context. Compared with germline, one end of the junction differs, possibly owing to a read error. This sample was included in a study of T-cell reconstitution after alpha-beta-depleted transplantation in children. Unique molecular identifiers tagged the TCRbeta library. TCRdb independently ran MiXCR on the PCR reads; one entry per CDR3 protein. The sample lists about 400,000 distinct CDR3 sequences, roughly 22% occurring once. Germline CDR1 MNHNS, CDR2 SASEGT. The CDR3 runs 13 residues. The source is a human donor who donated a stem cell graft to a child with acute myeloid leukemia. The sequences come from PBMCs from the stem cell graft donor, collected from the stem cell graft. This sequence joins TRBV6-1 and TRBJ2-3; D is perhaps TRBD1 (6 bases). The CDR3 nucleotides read TGTGCCAGCAGTACCAGGGGCACAGATGCGCAGTATTTT. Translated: CASSTRGTDAQYF.